Listed below are T cell receptor beta chains from one sample, sequenced in a study of CD8 T cells in Susac syndrome. TCRdb reprocessed the immunoSEQ multiplex PCR reads with MiXCR, giving one entry per CDR3 protein. The sample yields approximately 190,000 distinct CDR3 sequences, approximately 94% seen once. The sample comprised CD4+ T cells from PBMCs. These receptors originate from a human donor with Susac syndrome. Each CDR3 is given with its conserved first and last residue. D genes are given only for firm matches. Where a row states a size, it is once, few, many or the class of an expanded clone; other rows omit it.

.	.	TRBV9	TRBJ1-1	TGTGCCAGCAGCGTAGCCGGGCCGGATACTGAAGCTTTCTTT	CASSVAGPDTEAFF
.	.	TRBV3-1	TRBJ2-1	TGTGCCAGCAGCCAAGGAGGGCAGGTTTCAATCTTC	CASSQGGQVSIF
.	.	TRBV7-2	TRBJ2-5	TGTGCCAGCAGTTCCTTAGGTGGCTATGAAGAGACCCAGTACTTC	CASSSLGGYEETQYF
.	.	TRBV28	TRBJ2-3	TGTGCCAGCAGTTCGGTAACGCAGTATTTT	CASSSVTQYF
TRBD1	.	TRBV20-1	TRBJ1-1	TGCAGTGCTCCGACGGACAGGGGGCCCGACACTGAAGCTTTCTTT	CSAPTDRGPDTEAFF
TRBD1	.	TRBV6-5	TRBJ2-7	TGTGCCAGCAGTTACACCCCGGGACAGGGCCACGAGCAGTACTTC	CASSYTPGQGHEQYF
.	once	TRBV27	TRBJ1-6	TGTGCCAGCAGTCCCAGCTCCTATAATTCACCCCTCCACTTT	CASSPSSYNSPLHF
.	.	TRBV3-1	TRBJ2-7	TGTGCCAGCAGCCAAGGGTCGGCAGGTCACTACGAGCAGTACTTC	CASSQGSAGHYEQYF
TRBD1	.	TRBV14	TRBJ2-7	TGTGCCAGCAGCCAAGATGTAGGACAGGGGGCATACGAGCAGTACTTC	CASSQDVGQGAYEQYF
.	.	TRBV6-5	TRBJ1-2	TGTGCCAGCAGCTATTTAAACAGGGCGGGTGGCTACACCTTC	CASSYLNRAGGYTF
.	.	TRBV5-6	TRBJ1-6	TGTGCCAGCAGCTTTGACAGCTATAATTCACCCCTCCACTTT	CASSFDSYNSPLHF
TRBD1	.	TRBV27	TRBJ2-6	TGTGCCAGCAGTTTAACGGGACAGGGTCATATTGGGGCCAACGTCCTGACTTTC	CASSLTGQGHIGANVLTF
TRBD1	.	TRBV5-6	TRBJ2-3	TGTGCCAGCAGCTTGATCGGGACAGGTACTTCAGATACGCAGTATTTT	CASSLIGTGTSDTQYF
.	.	TRBV29-1	TRBJ2-1	TGCAGCGCCCCGGCGAACGGTCGTAATGAGCAGTTCTTC	CSAPANGRNEQFF
.	.	TRBV29-1	TRBJ1-1	TGCAGCGCCCAGGGGAATACTGAAGCTTTCTTT	CSAQGNTEAFF
TRBD1	.	TRBV30	TRBJ1-3	TGTGCCTGGAGCGTCCGAACCGGGACAGCTGGAAACACCATATATTTT	CAWSVRTGTAGNTIYF
.	.	TRBV4-1	TRBJ2-1	TGCGCCAGCAGCCACCCTAGACGGGCCTCCAACAATGAGCAGTTCTTC	CASSHPRRASNNEQFF
TRBD1	once	TRBV5-4	TRBJ2-1	TGTGCCAGCAGCTTAGACAGGGTCAGGGGCAATGAGCAGTTCTTC	CASSLDRVRGNEQFF
.	.	TRBV4-1	TRBJ2-7	TGCGCCAGCAGCCAAGATGCGCCCGGACAGTTTCGCTCCTACGAGCAGTACTTC	CASSQDAPGQFRSYEQYF
.	.	TRBV12-3/TRBV12-4	TRBJ1-1	TGTGCCAGCAGTTTTCAAATAGCAGAGACCCCCACTGAAGCTTTCTTT	CASSFQIAETPTEAFF
TRBD2	.	TRBV4-2	TRBJ2-2	TGTGCCAGCAGCCGTTCGACTAGCGGGGGGGCGATCGGGGAGCTGTTTTTT	CASSRSTSGGAIGELFF
TRBD1	once	TRBV30	TRBJ2-2	TGTGCCTGGAACTCGGGACAGCCGGGGACCGGGGAGCTGTTTTTT	CAWNSGQPGTGELFF
.	.	TRBV7-9	TRBJ2-3	TGTGCCAGCAGCTTAGCAGGGGGGCCGGGCACAGATACGCAGTATTTT	CASSLAGGPGTDTQYF
TRBD1	.	TRBV20-1	TRBJ2-5	TGCAGTGCTAGAGACCCGGGACAGGCACAAGAGACCCAGTACTTC	CSARDPGQAQETQYF
TRBD1	.	TRBV4-3	TRBJ2-1	TGCGCCAGCAGCCGGGGACAGGCAAACAATGAGCAGTTCTTC	CASSRGQANNEQFF
TRBD1	.	TRBV7-9	TRBJ2-5	TGTGCCAGCAGCCCTGACAGGGGAATCATCCAAGAGACCCAGTACTTC	CASSPDRGIIQETQYF
.	.	TRBV3-1	TRBJ2-5	TGTGCCAGCAAACCCAGATTTCCGCAACAAGAGACCCAGTACTTC	CASKPRFPQQETQYF
.	.	TRBV12-3/TRBV12-4	TRBJ1-5	TGTGCCAGCAGCTTGTGGGGGATCGGCAATCAGCCCCAGCATTTT	CASSLWGIGNQPQHF
.	.	TRBV29-1	TRBJ1-1	TGCAGCGTTGAAAATAAGGGGCTGAACACTGAAGCTTTCTTT	CSVENKGLNTEAFF
.	once	TRBV30	TRBJ2-5	TGTGCCTGGAGTCGTGACTGGGTAGAGACCCAGTACTTC	CAWSRDWVETQYF
.	.	TRBV2	TRBJ2-7	TGTGCCAGCGCTGGGGACATCCGAACGGGCTACGAGCAGTACTTC	CASAGDIRTGYEQYF
TRBD1	.	TRBV5-1	TRBJ2-7	TGCGCCAGCAGCTGGGACAGGGGAGGTTACGAGCAGTACTTC	CASSWDRGGYEQYF
.	.	TRBV9	TRBJ1-5	TGTGCCAGCAGCGTCGGGCAGAGCAATCAGCCCCAGCATTTT	CASSVGQSNQPQHF
TRBD1	.	TRBV11-2	TRBJ2-7	TGTGCCAGCACCCTAGTCGGGGGACAGGGGATCCAGCAGTACTTC	CASTLVGGQGIQQYF
TRBD2	.	TRBV29-1	TRBJ2-5	TGCAGCGTCCGAAGCGGGGGGGCCTTTCAAGAGACCCAGTACTTC	CSVRSGGAFQETQYF
TRBD1	.	TRBV30	TRBJ2-3	TGTGCCTGGAGTCCCGGACAGGGGAGCACAGATACGCAGTATTTT	CAWSPGQGSTDTQYF
TRBD2	.	TRBV7-9	TRBJ2-3	TGTGCCAGCAGGTTAACTCTAGCGGGGGGCACAGATACGCAGTATTTT	CASRLTLAGGTDTQYF
.	.	TRBV20-1	TRBJ1-2	TGCAGTGCTAGTGGGGGCTACACCTTC	CSASGGYTF
TRBD1	.	TRBV27	TRBJ2-5	TGTGCCAGCAGTATAGCACAGGGGGCTGGGGAGACCCAGTACTTC	CASSIAQGAGETQYF
.	.	TRBV7-9	TRBJ2-5	TGTGCCAGCAGCTCGGGAGCGGGCCCCCAAGAGACCCAGTACTTC	CASSSGAGPQETQYF
TRBD1	.	TRBV30	TRBJ1-1	TGTGCCTGGAGCAGCTGGGGACAGGGAGACACTGAAGCTTTCTTT	CAWSSWGQGDTEAFF
.	.	TRBV13	TRBJ2-1	TGTGCCAGCAGCTTAGGGACTAGGGTGGTGTATGAGCAGTTCTTC	CASSLGTRVVYEQFF
.	.	TRBV5-1	TRBJ2-2	TGCGCCAGCCGATGGGGACGAGACAGGAACACCGGGGAGCTGTTTTTT	CASRWGRDRNTGELFF